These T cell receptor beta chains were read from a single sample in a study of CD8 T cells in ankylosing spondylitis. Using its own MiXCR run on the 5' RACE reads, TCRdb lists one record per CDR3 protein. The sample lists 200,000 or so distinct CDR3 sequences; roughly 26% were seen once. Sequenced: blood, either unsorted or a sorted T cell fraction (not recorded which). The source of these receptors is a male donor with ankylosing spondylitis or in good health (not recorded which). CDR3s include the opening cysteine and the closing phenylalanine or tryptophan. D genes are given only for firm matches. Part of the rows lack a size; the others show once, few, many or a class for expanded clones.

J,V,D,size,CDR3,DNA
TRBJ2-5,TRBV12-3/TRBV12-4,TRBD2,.,CASSLRGSGRASETQYF,TGTGCCAGCAGTTTGAGGGGTAGCGGGAGGGCCTCTGAGACCCAGTACTTC
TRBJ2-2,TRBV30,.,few,CAWSVYVDTGELFF,TGTGCCTGGAGTGTATACGTGGACACCGGGGAGCTGTTTTTT
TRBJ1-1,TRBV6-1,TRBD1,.,CASSVTGGSTEAFF,TGTGCCAGCAGCGTCACAGGGGGCTCGACTGAAGCTTTCTTT
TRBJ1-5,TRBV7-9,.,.,CASSRGPSQPQHF,TGTGCCAGCAGTCGCGGACCTTCGCAGCCCCAGCATTTT
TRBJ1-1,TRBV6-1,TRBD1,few,CASARGQDTEAFF,TGTGCCAGCGCCAGGGGGCAAGACACTGAAGCTTTCTTT
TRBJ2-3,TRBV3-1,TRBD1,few,CASSPRDRVTDTQYF,TGTGCCAGCAGCCCCCGGGACAGGGTCACAGATACGCAGTATTTT
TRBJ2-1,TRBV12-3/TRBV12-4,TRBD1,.,CASRPGQGSSYNEQFF,TGTGCCAGCAGACCCGGACAGGGGAGCTCCTACAATGAGCAGTTCTTC
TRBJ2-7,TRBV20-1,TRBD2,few,CSARDQTGGSFTYEQYF,TGCAGTGCTAGAGATCAGACCGGCGGGAGTTTTACCTACGAGCAGTACTTC
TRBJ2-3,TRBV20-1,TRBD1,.,CSARDFRTGTDTQYF,TGCAGTGCTAGAGATTTCAGGACAGGGACAGATACGCAGTATTTT
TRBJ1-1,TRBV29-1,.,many,CSVEPKLNTEAFF,TGCAGCGTTGAACCGAAGTTGAACACTGAAGCTTTCTTT
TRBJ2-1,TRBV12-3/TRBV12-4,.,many,CASRRDSKGQFF,TGTGCCAGCAGACGGGATTCCAAGGGGCAGTTCTTC
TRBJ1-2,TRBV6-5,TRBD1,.,CASSYLGQVYGYTF,TGTGCCAGCAGTTACTTGGGACAGGTTTATGGCTACACCTTC
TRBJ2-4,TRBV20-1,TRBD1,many,CSARDAGTGTPLAKNIQYF,TGCAGTGCTAGAGATGCCGGGACAGGGACCCCCCTAGCCAAAAACATTCAGTACTTC
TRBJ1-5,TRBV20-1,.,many,CSARMSGIQPQHF,TGCAGTGCTAGGATGTCAGGGATTCAGCCCCAGCATTTT
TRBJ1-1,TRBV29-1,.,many,CSVVYTAEAFF,TGCAGCGTTGTCTACACTGCTGAAGCTTTCTTT
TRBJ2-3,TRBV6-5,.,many,CASSFLYPTDTQYF,TGTGCCAGCAGTTTCCTTTATCCCACAGATACGCAGTATTTT
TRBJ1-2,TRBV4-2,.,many,CASSHLREGGYTF,TGTGCCAGCAGCCATCTAAGGGAGGGCGGCTACACCTTC
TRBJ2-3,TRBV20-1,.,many,CSASGARDSSTDTQYF,TGCAGTGCTAGCGGCGCGCGGGACTCTAGCACAGATACGCAGTATTTT
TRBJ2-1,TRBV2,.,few,CASNGGTAEQFF,TGTGCCAGCAACGGAGGGACCGCGGAGCAGTTCTTC
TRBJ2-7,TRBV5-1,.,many,CASRREVGYYEQYF,TGCGCCAGCAGACGCGAGGTGGGATACTACGAGCAGTACTTC
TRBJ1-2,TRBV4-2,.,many,CASSQEGYTF,TGTGCCAGCAGCCAAGAAGGCTACACCTTC
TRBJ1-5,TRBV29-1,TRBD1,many,CSVGEDRGQPQHF,TGCAGCGTGGGGGAGGACAGGGGTCAGCCCCAGCATTTT
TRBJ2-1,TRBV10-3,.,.,CAISESRQASSYNEQFF,TGTGCCATCAGTGAGTCCCGTCAGGCCAGCTCCTACAATGAGCAGTTCTTC